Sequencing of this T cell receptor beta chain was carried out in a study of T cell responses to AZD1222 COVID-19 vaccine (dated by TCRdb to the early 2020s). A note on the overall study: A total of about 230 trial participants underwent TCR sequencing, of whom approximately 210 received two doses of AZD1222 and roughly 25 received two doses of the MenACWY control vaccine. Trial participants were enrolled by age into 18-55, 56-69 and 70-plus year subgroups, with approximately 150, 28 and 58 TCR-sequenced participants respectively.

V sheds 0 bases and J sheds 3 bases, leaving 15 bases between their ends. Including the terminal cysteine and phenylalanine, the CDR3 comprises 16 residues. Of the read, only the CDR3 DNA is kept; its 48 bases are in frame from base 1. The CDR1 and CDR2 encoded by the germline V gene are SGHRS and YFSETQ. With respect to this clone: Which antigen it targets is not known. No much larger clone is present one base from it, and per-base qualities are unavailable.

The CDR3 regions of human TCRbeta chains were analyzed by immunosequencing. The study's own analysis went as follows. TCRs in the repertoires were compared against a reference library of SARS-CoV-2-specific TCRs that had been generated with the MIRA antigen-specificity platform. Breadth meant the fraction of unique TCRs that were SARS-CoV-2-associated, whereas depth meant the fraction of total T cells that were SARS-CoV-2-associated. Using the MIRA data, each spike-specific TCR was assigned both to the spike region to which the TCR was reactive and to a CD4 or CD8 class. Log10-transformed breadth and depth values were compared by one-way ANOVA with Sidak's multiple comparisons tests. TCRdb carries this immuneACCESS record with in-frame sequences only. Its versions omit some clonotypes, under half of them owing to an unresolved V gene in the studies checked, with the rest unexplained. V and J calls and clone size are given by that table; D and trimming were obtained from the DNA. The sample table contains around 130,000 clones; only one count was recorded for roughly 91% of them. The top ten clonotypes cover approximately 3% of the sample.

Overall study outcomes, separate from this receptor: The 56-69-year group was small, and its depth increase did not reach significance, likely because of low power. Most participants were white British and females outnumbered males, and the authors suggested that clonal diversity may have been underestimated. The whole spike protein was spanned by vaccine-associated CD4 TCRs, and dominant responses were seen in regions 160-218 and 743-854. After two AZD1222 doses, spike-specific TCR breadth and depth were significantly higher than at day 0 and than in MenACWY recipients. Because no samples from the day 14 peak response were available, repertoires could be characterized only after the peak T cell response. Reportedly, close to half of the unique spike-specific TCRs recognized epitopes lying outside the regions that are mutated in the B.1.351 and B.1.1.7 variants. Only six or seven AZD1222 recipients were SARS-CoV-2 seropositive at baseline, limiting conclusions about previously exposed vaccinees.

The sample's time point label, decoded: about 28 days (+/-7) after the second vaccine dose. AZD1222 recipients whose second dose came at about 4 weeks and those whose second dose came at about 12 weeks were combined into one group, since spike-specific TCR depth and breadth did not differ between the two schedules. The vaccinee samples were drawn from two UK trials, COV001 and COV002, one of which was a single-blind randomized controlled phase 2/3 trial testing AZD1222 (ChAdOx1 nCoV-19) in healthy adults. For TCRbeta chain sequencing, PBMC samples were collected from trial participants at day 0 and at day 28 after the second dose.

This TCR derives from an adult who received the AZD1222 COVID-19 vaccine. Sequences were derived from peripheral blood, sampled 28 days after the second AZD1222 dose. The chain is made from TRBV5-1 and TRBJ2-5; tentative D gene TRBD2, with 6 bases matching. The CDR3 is CASSLGRAGLEETQYF. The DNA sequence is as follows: TGCGCCAGCAGCTTGGGGCGTGCGGGACTCGAAGAGACCCAGTACTTC.